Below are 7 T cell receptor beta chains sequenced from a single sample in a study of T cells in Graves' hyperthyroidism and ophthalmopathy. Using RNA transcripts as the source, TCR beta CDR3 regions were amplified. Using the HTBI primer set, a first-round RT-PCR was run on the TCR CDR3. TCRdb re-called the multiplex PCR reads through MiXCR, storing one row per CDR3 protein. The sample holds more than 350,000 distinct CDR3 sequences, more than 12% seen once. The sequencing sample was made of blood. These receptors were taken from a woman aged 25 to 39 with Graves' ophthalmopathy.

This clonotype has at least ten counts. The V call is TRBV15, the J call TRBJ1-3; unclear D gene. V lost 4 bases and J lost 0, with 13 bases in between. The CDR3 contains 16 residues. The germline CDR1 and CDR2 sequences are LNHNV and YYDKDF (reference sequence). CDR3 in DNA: TGTGCCACCAGCATAAGGAGCTCATCCTCTGGAAACACCATATATTTT. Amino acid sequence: CATSIRSSSSGNTIYF.

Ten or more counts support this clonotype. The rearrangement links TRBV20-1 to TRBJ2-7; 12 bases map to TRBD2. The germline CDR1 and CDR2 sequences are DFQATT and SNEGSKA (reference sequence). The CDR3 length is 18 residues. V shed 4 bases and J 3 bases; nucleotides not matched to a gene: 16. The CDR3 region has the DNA TGCAGTGCTATAGGACTAGCGGGGAATCCTACCCTTAACTACGAGCAGTACTTC. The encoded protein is CSAIGLAGNPTLNYEQYF.

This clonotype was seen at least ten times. The CDR3 DNA follows: TGCGCCAGCAGGCCTACCCCACGGGACAGGGAGCTAGTGGGGGGGCCGGGCCAAGAGACCCAGTACTTC. Translation: CASRPTPRDRELVGGPGQETQYF. The chain employs TRBV10-1 and TRBJ2-5; 9 nucleotides agree with TRBD1. CDR3 size: 23 residues. The germline V gene encodes CDR1 WNHNN and CDR2 SYGVQD (reference sequence). The V gene end was trimmed by 6 bases and the J gene end by 1 base; junction bases not matched to a gene: 30.

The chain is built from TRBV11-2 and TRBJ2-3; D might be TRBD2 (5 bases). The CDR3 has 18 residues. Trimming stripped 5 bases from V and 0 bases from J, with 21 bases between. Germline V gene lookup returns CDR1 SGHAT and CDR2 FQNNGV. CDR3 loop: CASSRRFGRRSSTDTQYF. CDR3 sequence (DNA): TGTGCCAGCAGCCGCCGCTTTGGGCGGAGGAGTAGCACAGATACGCAGTATTTT.

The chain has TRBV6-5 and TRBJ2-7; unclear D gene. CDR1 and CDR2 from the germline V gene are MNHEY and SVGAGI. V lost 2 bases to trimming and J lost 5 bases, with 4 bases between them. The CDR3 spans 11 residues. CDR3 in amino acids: CASSYVDEQYF. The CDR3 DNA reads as TGTGCCAGCAGTTACGTAGACGAGCAGTACTTC.

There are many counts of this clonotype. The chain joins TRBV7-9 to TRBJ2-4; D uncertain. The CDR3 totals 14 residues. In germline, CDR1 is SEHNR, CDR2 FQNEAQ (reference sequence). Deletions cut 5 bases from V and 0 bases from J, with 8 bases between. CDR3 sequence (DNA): TGTGCCAGCAGCCCTGAATTAGCCAAAAACATTCAGTACTTC. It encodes CASSPELAKNIQYF.

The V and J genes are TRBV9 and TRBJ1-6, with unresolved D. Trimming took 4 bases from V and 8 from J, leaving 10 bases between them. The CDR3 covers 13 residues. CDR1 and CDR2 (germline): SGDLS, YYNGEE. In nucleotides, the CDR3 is TGTGCCAGCAGCCCCTATGGGGATTCACCCCTCCACTTT. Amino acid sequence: CASSPYGDSPLHF.